This T cell receptor beta chain is from a study of blood T cell repertoires in COVID-19. About the research overall: The United States, Italy and Spain provided the acute and convalescent COVID-19 samples. T cells, B-cell-depleted T cells, or PBMCs supplied cDNA or gDNA.

Germline trimming cut 4 bases from V and 8 bases from J; bases unmatched to any gene: 9. The CDR3 length is 14 residues. Germline V gene lookup returns CDR1 MNHEY and CDR2 SVGAGI. Original handling: Amplification from reference gene primers served as the basis for estimated nucleated cell counts. This table comes from immunoSEQ multiplex PCR, and its TCRdb copy is limited to in-frame clones, with some not included. D and trimming were read from the DNA, whereas the V and J calls and clone size are those reported in that table. Here the sample spans 400,000 to 450,000 clones, 89% being singletons. The Seattle patients joined while their infection was active and were tracked longitudinally afterward.

This sequence joins TRBV6-5 and TRBJ1-2, with TRBD1 matching over 8 bases. The TCR sequence derives from a woman in her 40s with COVID-19, enrolled during active disease. Sequencing was done on a sample of peripheral blood. CDR3 sequence (DNA): TGTGCCAGCAGTTTCGGACAGGGAGGTCTGGGCTACACCTTC. Its protein is CASSFGQGGLGYTF.